Shown below are 29 T cell receptor beta chains from a single sample sequenced in a study of beta chain features in type 1 diabetes. General observations from the study: All four CD4+ subsets of Type 1 diabetes patients contained TCRB CDR3s that were moderately but significantly shorter.

Their target antigens are unknown. The authors reverse transcribed all of the isolated RNA, so sequencing captured expressed TCRB transcripts. Data came from immunoSEQ multiplex PCR; TCRdb stores just in-frame clones and leaves some out. Of under 300,000 clones in the sample, approximately 16% were seen once. The sample taken for sequencing was naive CD4+ T cells from blood. These receptors came from a man aged 25 to 40 with type 1 diabetes.

The chain employs TRBV7-9 and TRBJ2-5; 7 bases fit TRBD2. With V trimmed by 6 bases and J by 3 bases, 4 bases remained unmatched. Germline-derived CDR1 and CDR2 are SEHNR and FQNEAQ (reference sequence). The CDR3 spans 13 residues. The CDR3 coding sequence is TGTGCCAGCAGACGCGGGAGAGAAGAGACCCAGTACTTC. As protein: CASRRGREETQYF.

Here the CDR3 reads CASSQVGAMSYTF. DNA for the CDR3: TGCGCCAGCAGCCAAGTGGGGGCTATGAGCTACACCTTC. V and J are TRBV4-1 and TRBJ1-2, with D maybe TRBD1 (6 bases). CDR3 size: 13 residues. Deletions cut 1 base from V and 9 bases from J, with 12 bases between. Germline CDR1 and CDR2: MGHRA and YSYEKL.

The chain has TRBV6-5 and TRBJ2-3; D gene uncertain. CDR1 is MNHEY, CDR2 SVGAGI, per germline. This CDR3 has 15 amino acids. Trimming took off 2 bases at V and 6 bases at J, with 15 bases between the two ends. Written as DNA, the CDR3 is TGTGCCAGCAGTTACCAGACTGTCCTGCGGGATACGCAGTATTTT. Translated, it gives CASSYQTVLRDTQYF.

The genes are TRBV27 and TRBJ2-3; D unclear. Germline lookup yields CDR1 MNHEY and CDR2 SMNVEV (reference sequence). The CDR3 is 15 residues long. With 4 bases removed from V and 0 bases from J, the gap between germline ends came to 11 bases. Here the CDR3 DNA reads TGTGCCAGCAGTTCCCAAACCACTAGCACAGATACGCAGTATTTT. It is translated as CASSSQTTSTDTQYF.

This clone has only a few counts. The V call is TRBV5-4, the J call TRBJ2-1; 8 bases align to TRBD1. Germline V gives CDR1 SGHNT, CDR2 YYREEE (reference sequence). The CDR3 contains 15 residues. The J segment lost 2 bases and the V segment lost 4 bases, leaving 5 bases of the junction unmatched. In DNA form, the CDR3 reads TGTGCCAGCAGCCCAGACAGGGGCCCCTACAATGAGCAGTTCTTC. It codes for CASSPDRGPYNEQFF.

In this sample, this clone turned up a few times. The gene calls are TRBV5-1 and TRBJ2-1, with a tentative D call TRBD2 (6 bases). The CDR3 length is 11 residues. Looked up from germline, CDR1 is SGHRS and CDR2 is YFSETQ. The CDR3, as DNA: TGCGAGACAAGGAGGGTCTCATGGCAGTTCTTC. Translated, it gives CETRRVSWQFF.

The genes are TRBV25-1 and TRBJ2-5; TRBD1 or TRBD2 may be the D gene (5 bases each). Germline CDR1 is MGHDK and CDR2 is SYGVNS. The CDR3 covers 14 residues. V was shortened by 1 base and J by 4 bases, with 10 bases between the two germline ends. CDR3 sequence reads: CASSESQGRETQYF. The CDR3 DNA sequence: TGTGCCAGCAGTGAATCGCAGGGACGAGAGACCCAGTACTTC.

The V and J genes are TRBV6-5 and TRBJ1-2; 7 bases match TRBD1. V shed 6 bases and J 4 bases; nucleotides not matched to a gene: 5. This CDR3 region has 13 residues. Germline-derived CDR1 and CDR2 are MNHEY and SVGAGI. The chain's CDR3 is CASRGTAVYGYTF. The CDR3 DNA reads as TGTGCCAGCAGGGGGACAGCCGTCTATGGCTACACCTTC.

The J gene is TRBJ1-1, the V gene TRBV30; unclear D gene. Germline CDR1 and CDR2: GTSNPN and SVGIG (reference sequence). The CDR3 loop spans 14 amino acids. V was cut by 5 bases and J by 0 bases, with 13 bases left in between. The CDR3 DNA is TGTGCCTGGCTCCCCTGGGCCTTGAACACTGAAGCTTTCTTT. This translates into CAWLPWALNTEAFF.

This clone has just one count. The gene calls are TRBV7-9 and TRBJ1-1, with D perhaps TRBD1 (6 bases). Trimming left V 2 bases short and J 10 bases short, with 20 bases between. The CDR3 sequence is 15 residues long. Germline CDR1 and CDR2: SEHNR and FQNEAQ (reference sequence). CDR3 region: CASSLSGQRRGGAFF. CDR3 nucleotides: TGTGCCAGCAGCTTAAGCGGACAGCGCCGCGGGGGAGCTTTCTTT. The variable domain in full, with the rest retrieved from reference TRBV7-9 and TRBJ1-1, is DTGVSQNPRHKITKRGQNVTFRCDPISEHNRLYWYRQTLGQGPEFLTYFQNEAQLEKSRLLSDRFSAERPKGSFSTLEIQRTEQGDSAMYLCASSLSGQRRGGAFFGQGTRLTVV.

This clone was observed a handful of times. The chain joins TRBV20-1 to TRBJ2-3; unclear D gene. Germline V gene data show CDR1 as DFQATT and CDR2 as SNEGSKA (reference sequence). CDR3 size: 10 residues. V was trimmed by 6 bases and J by 2 bases, leaving 3 bases between them. The CDR3 is CSALTDTQYF. As DNA, the CDR3 is TGCAGTGCCCTCACAGATACGCAGTATTTT.

This clone was recorded a few times. The V and J genes are TRBV27 and TRBJ1-2; no firm D call. Germline CDR1 reads MNHEY; CDR2 reads SMNVEV (reference sequence). Trimming left V 3 bases short and J 5 bases short, with 16 bases between. This CDR3 is 15 amino acids long. The CDR3 DNA reads TGTGCCAGCAGTTTTCGTTCAGGCGTGGGGTATGGCTACACCTTC. This encodes CASSFRSGVGYGYTF.

Only a few counts were recorded for this clone. The gene calls are TRBV9 and TRBJ2-7, with D tentatively TRBD2 (6 bases). The germline V gene has CDR1 SGDLS and CDR2 YYNGEE. Trimming stripped 4 bases from V and 3 bases from J, with 14 bases between. This CDR3 spans 14 amino acids. The CDR3 is CASSKGGILYEQYF. The CDR3 bases are TGTGCCAGCAGCAAGGGCGGGATCCTCTACGAGCAGTACTTC.

V gene TRBV29-1 combines with J gene TRBJ2-1; D might be TRBD1 or TRBD2, each matching 5 bases. The germline V gene has CDR1 SQVTM and CDR2 ANQGSEA. CDR3 size: 12 residues. The V end was cut by 4 bases, the J end by 8 bases, with 12 bases between. The chain's CDR3 is CSVASGRDEQFF. Here the CDR3 DNA reads TGCAGCGTTGCCTCGGGGCGGGATGAGCAGTTCTTC.

This clone has just a few counts. The rearrangement uses TRBV28 and TRBJ2-1; 8 nucleotides line up with TRBD2. CDR1 MDHEN and CDR2 SYDVKM come from the germline V gene. The CDR3 extends over 14 amino acids. Trimming took 8 bases from V and 12 from J; bases not matched to a gene: 15. The DNA for the CDR3 is TGTGCCAGCGGCTTCGGGACTAGTCGGGGCGCGCAGTTCTTC. It is translated as CASGFGTSRGAQFF.

This sequence joins TRBV28 and TRBJ1-1; no definite D call. Deletions cut 3 bases from V and 2 bases from J, with 13 bases between. The germline V gene encodes CDR1 MDHEN and CDR2 SYDVKM. The CDR3 is made up of 15 amino acids. The CDR3 loop is CASSLGAAGNTEAFF. In DNA form, the CDR3 reads TGTGCCAGCAGTTTGGGAGCGGCTGGCAACACTGAAGCTTTCTTT.

A few counts support this clone. This chain connects TRBV28 to TRBJ2-1, with D unclear. Trimming cost V 4 bases and J 7 bases, with 8 bases left between them. CDR1 and CDR2 from the germline V gene are MDHEN and SYDVKM. The CDR3 length is 12 residues. The CDR3 region is CASSSGWNEQFF. In DNA, the CDR3 is TGTGCCAGCAGTTCCGGTTGGAATGAGCAGTTCTTC. Full variable domain (missing parts from reference TRBV28 and TRBJ2-1): DVKVTQSSRYLVKRTGEKVFLECVQDMDHENMFWYRQDPGLGLRLIYFSYDVKMKEKGDIPEGYSVSREKKERFSLILESASTNQTSMYLCASSSGWNEQFFGPGTRLTVL.

The rearrangement joins TRBV30 to TRBJ1-1; the D gene is possibly TRBD1 (6 bases). Germline-derived CDR1 and CDR2 are GTSNPN and SVGIG (reference sequence). Trimming cost V 0 bases and J 7 bases, with 15 bases left between them. The length of the CDR3 is 14 residues. CDR3 loop: CAWSVLWGLGEAFF. CDR3 in DNA: TGTGCCTGGAGTGTACTTTGGGGGCTAGGTGAAGCTTTCTTT.

This chain uses TRBV7-3 with TRBJ2-3; D could derive from TRBD1 or TRBD2 (5 bases each). The germline V gene encodes CDR1 SGHTA and CDR2 FQGTGA. The CDR3 extends over 15 amino acids. V was trimmed by 3 bases and J by 2 bases, leaving 12 bases between them. The CDR3 nucleotides read TGTGCCAGCAGCTTGCTCGGGACCGCCACAGATACGCAGTATTTT. The encoded protein is CASSLLGTATDTQYF.

The chain combines TRBV6-5 with TRBJ2-1; D gene uncertain. Germline assignment: CDR1 MNHEY and CDR2 SVGAGI. The length of the CDR3 is 16 residues. V dropped 2 bases and J dropped 0 bases, with 11 bases sitting between them. Written as DNA, the CDR3 is TGTGCCAGCAGTTACGTTAGAGCCAGCTCCTACAATGAGCAGTTCTTC. It is translated as CASSYVRASSYNEQFF.

This clone turned up a few times. The rearrangement joins TRBV25-1 to TRBJ1-4, with D perhaps matching TRBD1 (5 bases). The CDR3 consists of 15 residues. In germline, CDR1 is MGHDK, CDR2 SYGVNS. Trimming pared 2 bases from V and 8 bases from J, leaving 15 bases between. The CDR3 protein is CASSEIGGPPEKLFF. The CDR3 nucleotides are TGTGCCAGCAGTGAAATCGGGGGACCACCGGAAAAACTGTTTTTT.

V is TRBV30 and J is TRBJ1-2; a possible D gene is TRBD1 (5 bases). CDR3 size: 11 residues. The ends were cut back, 8 bases at V and 7 bases at J, with 14 bases in the middle. The germline V gene encodes CDR1 GTSNPN and CDR2 SVGIG (reference sequence). CDR3 amino acids: CAGGAGGGYTF. The CDR3 region has the DNA TGTGCCGGAGGGGCAGGCGGTGGCTACACCTTC.

V and J are TRBV5-1 and TRBJ2-6; TRBD1 aligns across 8 bases. V dropped 7 bases and J dropped 1; count of bases not matched to a gene: 1. Looked up from germline, CDR1 is SGHRS and CDR2 is YFSETQ. The CDR3 is 14 amino acids. CDR3 loop: CASRQGSGANVLTF. As DNA, the CDR3 is TGCGCCAGCCGACAGGGGTCTGGGGCCAACGTCCTGACTTTC.

This clone was recorded a few times. The V gene is TRBV30, the J gene TRBJ1-4; tentative D call: TRBD1 (5 bases). Trimming stripped 1 base from V and 12 bases from J, with 9 bases between. Germline loops: CDR1 GTSNPN, CDR2 SVGIG (reference sequence). This CDR3 comprises 11 residues. DNA of the CDR3: TGTGCCTGGAGTGGTGGAGGGGAACTGTTTTTT. It translates to CAWSGGGELFF. The full variable domain, completed using reference TRBV30 and TRBJ1-4, is SQTIHQWPATLVQPVGSPLSLECTVEGTSNPNLYWYRQAAGRGLQLLFYSVGIGQISSEVPQNLSASRPQDRQFILSSKKLLLSDSGFYLCAWSGGGELFFGSGTQLSVL.

The genes are TRBV10-2 and TRBJ2-5; the D call may be TRBD1 or TRBD2 (6 bases each). The V gene's germline CDR1 is WSHSY and CDR2 SAAADI. The CDR3 length is 13 residues. V shed 3 bases and J shed 5 bases, with 10 bases lying between them. CDR3 in DNA: TGCGCCAGCAGTGAAGGGGGGCAGGAGACCCAGTACTTC. Protein sequence: CASSEGGQETQYF.

The table lists this clone with a few counts. The chain links TRBV27 to TRBJ2-2, with 10 bases that match TRBD2. The V and J ends lost 6 bases and 7 bases, in that order; junction bases with no gene match: 5. In germline, CDR1 is MNHEY, CDR2 SMNVEV (reference sequence). The length of the CDR3 is 14 residues. Here the CDR3 reads CASRSGTSDGELFF. DNA for the CDR3: TGTGCCAGCAGAAGCGGGACTAGCGACGGGGAGCTGTTTTTT.

This clone appeared a few times. The J gene is TRBJ2-4, the V gene TRBV7-9; weak D call: TRBD2 (5 bases). CDR3 size: 14 residues. Germline V lookup: CDR1 SEHNR, CDR2 FQNEAQ (reference sequence). V lost 1 base and J 5 bases, leaving 9 bases between the germline ends. The DNA for the CDR3 is TGTGCCAGCAGCTTAGATCGGGGTCAAAACATTCAGTACTTC. Residues: CASSLDRGQNIQYF.

There are a few counts of this clone. The same CDR3 also results from other DNA sequences found in this sample. This chain links TRBV29-1 with TRBJ2-3; 15 bases agree with TRBD2. CDR3 length: 15 amino acids. J gave up 3 bases and V 4 bases, and 2 bases lay outside the gene matches. Germline-derived CDR1 and CDR2 are SQVTM and ANQGSEA. The CDR3 is CSVVGLAGGTDTQYF. Here the CDR3 DNA reads TGCAGCGTTGTGGGACTAGCGGGAGGAACAGATACGCAGTATTTT.

The chain has TRBV5-6 and TRBJ2-7; 8 bases fit TRBD2. The CDR3 length is 16 residues. V lost 1 base, J lost 0 bases, and 6 bases stayed unmatched. Germline CDR1 SGHDT, CDR2 YYEEEE. The CDR3, as DNA: TGTGCCAGCAGCTTGTTTGGCGGGAGGAGCTCCTACGAGCAGTACTTC. Amino acids: CASSLFGGRSSYEQYF.